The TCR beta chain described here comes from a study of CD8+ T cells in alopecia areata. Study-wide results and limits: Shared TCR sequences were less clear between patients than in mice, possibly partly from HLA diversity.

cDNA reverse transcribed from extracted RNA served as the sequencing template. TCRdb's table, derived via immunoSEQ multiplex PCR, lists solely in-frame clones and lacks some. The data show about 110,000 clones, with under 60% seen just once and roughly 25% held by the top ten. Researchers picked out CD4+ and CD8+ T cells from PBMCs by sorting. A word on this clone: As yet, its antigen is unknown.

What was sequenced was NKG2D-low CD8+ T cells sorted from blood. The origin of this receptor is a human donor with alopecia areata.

The CDR3 reads CASSQTSGSYEQYF. The CDR3, as DNA: TGTGCCAGCAGCCAGACTAGCGGGTCCTACGAGCAGTACTTC. The rearrangement uses TRBV13 and TRBJ2-7; 10 bases map to TRBD2. Germline lookup yields CDR1 PRHDT and CDR2 FYEKMQ (reference sequence). This CDR3 contains 14 residues. V lost 5 bases and J lost 1; bases outside the gene matches: 2.